This entry lists 5 T cell receptor beta chains sequenced from one sample in a study of beta chain features in type 1 diabetes. What was sequenced were expressed TCRB transcripts, since all of the isolated RNA had been reverse transcribed. Sequenced by immunoSEQ multiplex PCR; TCRdb stores in-frame clones only, minus some. The repertoire has fewer than 900,000 clones, roughly 16% of them found once; the top ten carry 0.02% to 0.025%. The sequenced sample was naive CD4+ T cells from blood. The receptors derive from a woman aged 18-29 years in good health.

The rearrangement joins TRBV4-3 to TRBJ2-3; D possibly uses TRBD1 or TRBD2 (6 bases each). The CDR3 totals 16 residues. V lost 1 base to trimming and J lost 1 base, with 12 bases between them. Germline V CDR1 and CDR2: LGHNA, YSLEER. In DNA, the CDR3 is TGCGCCAGCAGCCAAGTTGGGGGGCATGGCACAGATACGCAGTATTTT. Protein sequence: CASSQVGGHGTDTQYF.

The chain is built from TRBV7-2 and TRBJ2-6, with D unclear. Trimming cost V 6 bases and J 0 bases, with 3 bases left between them. CDR3 size: 13 residues. Germline V lookup: CDR1 SGHTA, CDR2 FQGNSA. The CDR3 loop reads CASRNSGANVLTF. The CDR3 nucleotides read TGTGCCAGCAGAAACTCTGGGGCCAACGTCCTGACTTTC.

This clone appeared a few times. The rearrangement links TRBV5-6 to TRBJ2-7; D remains unclear. Trimming stripped 4 bases from V and 6 bases from J, with 14 bases between. CDR3 length: 13 amino acids. CDR1 is SGHDT and CDR2 is YYEEEE in the germline V gene. The CDR3 DNA sequence: TGTGCCAGCAGCGGGTATGGGAAAAGCGAGCAGTACTTC. It yields the protein CASSGYGKSEQYF.

The CDR3 DNA sequence: TGTGCCAGTAGTCGCCCAGGGGTCCGCTTCTATGGCTACACCTTC. Protein product: CASSRPGVRFYGYTF. The chain is built from TRBV19 and TRBJ1-2, with TRBD1 as a possible D gene (6 bases). CDR1 LNHDA and CDR2 SQIVND come from the germline V gene (reference sequence). The CDR3 runs 15 residues. Trimming removed 5 bases at V and 4 bases at J, with 17 bases between.

This clone was counted only a few times. This rearrangement joins TRBV28 to TRBJ1-2, with D uncertain. The V end was cut by 0 bases, the J end by 8 bases, with 16 bases between. The germline V gene has CDR1 MDHEN and CDR2 SYDVKM. This CDR3 contains 15 residues. In DNA, the CDR3 is TGTGCCAGCAGTTTATGGGTAACCACCCATGGGGGCTACACCTTC. Amino acid sequence: CASSLWVTTHGGYTF.